Below, one TCR beta chain is given with its context. Antigen specificity is unknown. This sample was taken from a study of blood T cells in healthy people across ages. Combining a sample-barcoded 5' primer with a J-beta primer mix, a second PCR ran for about 7 to 11 cycles. In TCRdb, the 5' RACE reads were re-called with MiXCR into one record per CDR3 protein. The sample shows 250,000 to 300,000 distinct CDR3 sequences, 27% of them seen only once. Points from the study as a whole: Significant beta diversity loss was already apparent by age approximately 37, declining roughly linearly.

The receptor was derived from a woman between 65 and 79 years old in good health. The sample taken for sequencing was blood.

This CDR3 reads CASSVRKNTEAFF. The CDR3 nucleotides are TGTGCCAGCAGTGTTCGGAAGAACACTGAAGCTTTCTTT. This chain connects TRBV2 to TRBJ1-1; D remains ambiguous. The CDR3 loop spans 13 amino acids. CDR1 is SNHLY, CDR2 FYNNEI, per germline. Trimming left V 4 bases short and J 1 base short, with 7 bases between.